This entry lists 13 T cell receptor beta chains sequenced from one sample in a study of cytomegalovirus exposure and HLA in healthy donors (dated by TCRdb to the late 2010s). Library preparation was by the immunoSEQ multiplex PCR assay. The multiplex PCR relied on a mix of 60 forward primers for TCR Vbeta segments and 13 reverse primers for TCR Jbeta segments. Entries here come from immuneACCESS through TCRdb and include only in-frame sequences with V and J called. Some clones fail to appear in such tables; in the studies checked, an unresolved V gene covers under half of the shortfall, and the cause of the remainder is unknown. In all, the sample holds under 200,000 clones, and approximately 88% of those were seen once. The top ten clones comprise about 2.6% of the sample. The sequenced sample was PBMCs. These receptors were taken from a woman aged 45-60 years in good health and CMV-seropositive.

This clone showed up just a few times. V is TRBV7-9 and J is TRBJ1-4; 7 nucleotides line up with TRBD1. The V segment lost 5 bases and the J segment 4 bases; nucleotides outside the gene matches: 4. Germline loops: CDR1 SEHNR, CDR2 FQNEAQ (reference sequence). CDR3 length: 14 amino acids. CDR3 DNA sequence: TGTGCCAGCAGCCACAGGGGCGATAATGAAAAACTGTTTTTT. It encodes CASSHRGDNEKLFF. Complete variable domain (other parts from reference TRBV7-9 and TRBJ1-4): DTGVSQNPRHKITKRGQNVTFRCDPISEHNRLYWYRQTLGQGPEFLTYFQNEAQLEKSRLLSDRFSAERPKGSFSTLEIQRTEQGDSAMYLCASSHRGDNEKLFFGSGTQLSVL.

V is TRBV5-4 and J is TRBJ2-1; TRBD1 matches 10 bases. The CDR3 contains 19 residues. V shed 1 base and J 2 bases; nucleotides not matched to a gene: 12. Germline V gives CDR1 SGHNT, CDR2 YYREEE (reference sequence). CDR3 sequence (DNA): TGTGCCAGCAGCTTGTGGGGGACAGGGGTTAGGATAACCTACAATGAGCAGTTCTTC. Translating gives CASSLWGTGVRITYNEQFF.

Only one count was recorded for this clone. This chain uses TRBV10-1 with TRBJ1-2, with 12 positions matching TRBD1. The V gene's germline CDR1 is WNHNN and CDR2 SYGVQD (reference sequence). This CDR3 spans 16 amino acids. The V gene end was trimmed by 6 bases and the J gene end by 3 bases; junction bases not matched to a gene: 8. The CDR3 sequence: CASSHLRDRGHYGYTF. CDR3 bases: TGCGCCAGCAGCCACCTCCGGGACAGGGGGCACTATGGCTACACCTTC.

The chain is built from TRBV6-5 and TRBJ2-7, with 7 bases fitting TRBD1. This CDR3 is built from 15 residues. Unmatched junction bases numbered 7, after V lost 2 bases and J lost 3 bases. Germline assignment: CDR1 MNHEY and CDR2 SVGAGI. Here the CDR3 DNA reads TGTGCCAGCAGTTACCGGGACAGAGGACTCTACGAGCAGTACTTC. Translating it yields CASSYRDRGLYEQYF.

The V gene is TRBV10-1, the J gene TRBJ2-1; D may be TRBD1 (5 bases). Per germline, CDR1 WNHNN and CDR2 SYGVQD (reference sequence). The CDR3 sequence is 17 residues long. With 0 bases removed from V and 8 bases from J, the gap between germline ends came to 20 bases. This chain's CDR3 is CASSESIKSGARDEQFF. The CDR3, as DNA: TGCGCCAGCAGTGAGTCGATCAAGTCTGGGGCCAGAGATGAGCAGTTCTTC.

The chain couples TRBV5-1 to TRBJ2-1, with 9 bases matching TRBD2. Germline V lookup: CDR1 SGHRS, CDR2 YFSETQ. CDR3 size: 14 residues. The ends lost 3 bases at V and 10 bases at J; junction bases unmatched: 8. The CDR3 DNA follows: TGCGCCAGCAGCTCCGGACTAGCGTCCGGGGAGCAGTTCTTC. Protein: CASSSGLASGEQFF.

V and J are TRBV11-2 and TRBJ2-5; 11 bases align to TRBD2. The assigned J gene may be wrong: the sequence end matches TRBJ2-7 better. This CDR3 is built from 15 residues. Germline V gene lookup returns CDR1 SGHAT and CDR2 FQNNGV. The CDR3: CASSLVAGGTYEQYF. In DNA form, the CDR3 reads TGTGCCAGCAGCTTAGTAGCGGGAGGGACCTACGAGCAGTACTTC.

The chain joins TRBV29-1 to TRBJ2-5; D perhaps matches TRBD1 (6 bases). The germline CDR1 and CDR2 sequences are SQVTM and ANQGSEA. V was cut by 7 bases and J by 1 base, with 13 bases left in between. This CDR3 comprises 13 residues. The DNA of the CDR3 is TGCAGCGGAGAACAGGGCCCCCAAGAGACCCAGTACTTC. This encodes CSGEQGPQETQYF.

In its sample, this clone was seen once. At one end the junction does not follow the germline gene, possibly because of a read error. The CDR3: CASSFGRGTYEQYF. The DNA for the CDR3 is TGTGCCAGCAGCTTCGGCCGCGGGACCTACGAGCAGTACTTC. The rearrangement joins TRBV5-1 to TRBJ2-7, with D perhaps matching TRBD2 (6 bases). Germline-derived CDR1 and CDR2 are SGHRS and YFSETQ. The CDR3 length is 14 residues.

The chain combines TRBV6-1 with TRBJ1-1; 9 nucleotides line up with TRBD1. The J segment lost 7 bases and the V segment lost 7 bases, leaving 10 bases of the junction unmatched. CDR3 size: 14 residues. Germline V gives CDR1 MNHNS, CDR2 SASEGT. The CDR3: CASINTGGGFEAFF. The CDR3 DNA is TGTGCCAGCATTAACACAGGGGGCGGATTTGAAGCTTTCTTT.

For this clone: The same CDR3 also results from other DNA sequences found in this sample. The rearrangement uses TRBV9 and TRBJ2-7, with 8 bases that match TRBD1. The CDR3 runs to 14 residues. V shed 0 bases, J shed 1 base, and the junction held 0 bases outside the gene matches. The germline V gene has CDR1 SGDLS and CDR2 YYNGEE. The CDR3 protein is CASSVGDRSYEQYF. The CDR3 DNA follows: TGTGCCAGCAGCGTAGGGGACAGGTCCTACGAGCAGTACTTC.

The CDR3 DNA reads as TGTGCCAGCAGTGAAGCGGGGACCGGGACAGGGGGCATAGGCTACACCTTC. Amino acids: CASSEAGTGTGGIGYTF. V is TRBV2 and J is TRBJ1-2; 12 positions agree with TRBD1. This CDR3 has 17 amino acids. Germline loops: CDR1 SNHLY, CDR2 FYNNEI. V shed 0 bases, J shed 8 bases, and the junction held 10 bases outside the gene matches.

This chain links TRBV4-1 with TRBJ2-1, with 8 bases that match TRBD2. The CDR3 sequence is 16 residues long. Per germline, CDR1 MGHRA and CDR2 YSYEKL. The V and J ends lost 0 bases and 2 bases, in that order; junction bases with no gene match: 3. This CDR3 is CASSQEGGGPYNEQFF. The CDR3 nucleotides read TGCGCCAGCAGCCAAGAGGGCGGGGGGCCCTACAATGAGCAGTTCTTC.